The text below deals with one T cell receptor beta chain. The antigen remains unidentified. Sequenced by immunoSEQ multiplex PCR; TCRdb stores in-frame clones only, minus some. In the table there are roughly 26,000 clones, 75% of which are singletons. These data originate in a study of CD4 T cells in relation to SARS-CoV-2 and coronaviruses. CD4+ T cells from unexposed donors were obtained before the COVID-19 pandemic (2011-2018). CD4+ T cells were isolated from the cells after 10 days of culture. The specimen was CD4+ T cells from PBMCs, cultured in vitro. This TCR came from a human donor in good health.

CDR3 protein: CAISERGRNQPQHF. The CDR3 DNA reads as TGTGCCATCAGTGAAAGGGGGCGGAATCAGCCCCAGCATTTT. This rearrangement joins TRBV10-3 to TRBJ1-5; 7 positions agree with TRBD1. Germline CDR1 ENHRY, CDR2 SYGVKD. This CDR3 is built from 14 residues. The V segment lost 3 bases and the J segment 4 bases; nucleotides outside the gene matches: 3.